This entry is about one T cell receptor (beta chain). No antigen is known for it. The V end lost 7 bases, the J end lost 2 bases, and 12 bases lay between the germline ends. The CDR3 consists of 13 residues. The germline V gene encodes CDR1 LNHDA and CDR2 SQIVND (reference sequence). The sample belongs to a study of TIL therapy for anti-PD-1-resistant metastatic lung cancer. Findings and limits, study-wide: Infused TIL clonotypes partially replaced the baseline blood repertoire, then decayed over months.

This sample's time point: pre-treatment sample, taken before nivolumab and TIL therapy. Stage 4 NSCLC adults joined between 2017 and January 2020. Sequencing used immunoSEQ v3. Each library reached 1.9 million or so read pairs, or about 4.5-6.5 million at deep level. Assay used: immunoSEQ multiplex PCR; TCRdb lists only in-frame clones, some missing. The table has 55,000 to 65,000 clones, about 69% seen once; the top ten hold around 6.1%. This TCR was sampled from a person between 30 and 80 years old with non-small cell lung cancer. The rearrangement links TRBV19 to TRBJ2-7; a possible D gene is TRBD2 (6 bases). The sequencing here drew on blood, taken at baseline. CDR3 sequence (DNA): TGTGCCAGTATGAGGACGGGGGCCTACGAGCAGTACTTC. Translating gives CASMRTGAYEQYF.